This passage covers 3 T cell receptor beta chains from one sample sequenced in a study of OX40 agonist ivuxolimab in advanced cancers. Generated by immunoSEQ multiplex PCR, the TCRdb table keeps only in-frame clones and is missing some. This sample has approximately 120,000 clones, with just under 95% found just once. This sample comprised CD4+ or CD8+ T cells sorted from blood, obtained in a trial of the OX40 agonist ivuxolimab. These TCRs come from an adult with an advanced solid tumor such as melanoma, head and neck, liver or kidney cancer.

The V gene is TRBV7-3, the J gene TRBJ2-2; possible D gene TRBD1, 5 bases. The germline V and J ends were trimmed by 2 bases and 5 bases, with 9 bases remaining between them. The length of the CDR3 is 14 residues. Germline CDR1 SGHTA, CDR2 FQGTGA. CDR3 protein: CASSLQGWTGELFF. The CDR3 DNA sequence: TGTGCCAGCAGCTTACAGGGCTGGACCGGGGAGCTGTTTTTT.

This chain links TRBV5-4 with TRBJ2-7; D is undetermined. CDR3 length: 13 amino acids. Germline CDR1 SGHNT, CDR2 YYREEE (reference sequence). V was trimmed by 9 bases and J by 9 bases, leaving 22 bases between them. The CDR3 DNA follows: TGTGCCACCCGTAGTGGGCTCGGTGAGGCGCAGTACTTC. Translation: CATRSGLGEAQYF.

V and J are TRBV27 and TRBJ1-5; no definite D call. This CDR3 spans 12 amino acids. V shed 3 bases and J shed 7 bases, with 7 bases lying between them. Germline V gives CDR1 MNHEY, CDR2 SMNVEV (reference sequence). CDR3 amino acids: CASSFPGQPQHF. The CDR3 nucleotides are TGTGCCAGCAGTTTTCCAGGCCAGCCCCAGCATTTT.